Listed below are T cell receptor beta chains from one sample, sequenced in a study of blood T cell repertoires in COVID-19. Assay used: immunoSEQ multiplex PCR; TCRdb lists only in-frame clones, some missing. This table holds roughly 180,000 clones, approximately 77% found once. Sequenced input: PBMCs or T cells enriched from blood (not recorded which). The receptor set was obtained from a man aged 60 to 75 who had recovered from COVID-19. The CDR3 runs from the conserved cysteine through the conserved F or W. A D gene is named only where the DNA matches it firmly.

>TRBV6-5|14|TRBD1|TRBJ1-5
CASSYDRGNQPQHF
>TRBV18|14|.|TRBJ1-2
CASSPPVPGRGYTF
>TRBV7-6|14|.|TRBJ1-2
CASSLDRAGDGYTF
>TRBV19|15|TRBD1|TRBJ2-5
CASSFGQGSIETQYF
>TRBV7-9|14|TRBD1|TRBJ1-2
CASSFADRADGYTF
>TRBV5-1|16|.|TRBJ2-1
CASSLGQASSYNEQFF
>TRBV27|15|TRBD2|TRBJ2-1
CASSLGTSGRNEQFF
>TRBV11-2|13|.|TRBJ1-1
CASSLTRDTEAFF
>TRBV3-1/TRBV3-2|15|.|TRBJ1-1
CASSQSPEENTEAFF
>TRBV7-2|15|TRBD2|TRBJ2-7
CASSLVPSGSYEQYF
>TRBV7-9|15|.|TRBJ2-7
CASSPTGFYSYEQYF
>TRBV4-1|15|.|TRBJ2-4
CASSAGTVAKNIQYF
>TRBV7-9|13|.|TRBJ2-7
CASSLGDNYEQYF
>TRBV6-5|15|TRBD2|TRBJ2-7
CASSYGGAGGYEQYF
>TRBV28|16|TRBD1|TRBJ1-2
CASSLFGTGGNVGYTF
>TRBV4-2|16|.|TRBJ1-4
CASSQDRGGANEKLFF
>TRBV19|16|TRBD1|TRBJ2-7
CASSKIPGQGLYEQYF
>TRBV28|15|TRBD1|TRBJ1-6
CATLGQPVPNSPLHF
>TRBV7-3|17|TRBD2|TRBJ2-3
CASSLTGLAGEVDTQYF